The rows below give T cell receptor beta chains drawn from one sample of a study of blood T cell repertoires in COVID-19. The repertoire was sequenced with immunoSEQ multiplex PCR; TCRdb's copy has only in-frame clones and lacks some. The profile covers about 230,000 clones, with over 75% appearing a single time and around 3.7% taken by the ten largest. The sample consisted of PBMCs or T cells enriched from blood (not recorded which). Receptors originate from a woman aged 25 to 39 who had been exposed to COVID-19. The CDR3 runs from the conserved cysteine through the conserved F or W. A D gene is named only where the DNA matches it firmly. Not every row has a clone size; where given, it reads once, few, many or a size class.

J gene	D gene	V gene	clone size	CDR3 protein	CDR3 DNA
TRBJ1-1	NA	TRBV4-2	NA	CASSEQDTEAFF	TGTGCCAGCAGCGAGCAGGACACTGAAGCTTTCTTT
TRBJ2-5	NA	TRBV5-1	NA	CASSLGGQQTQYF	TGCGCCAGCAGCTTGGGTGGACAGCAGACCCAGTACTTC
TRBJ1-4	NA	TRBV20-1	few	CSASLGSLGATNEKLFF	TGCAGTGCTAGTTTGGGCAGCCTGGGTGCAACTAATGAAAAACTGTTTTTT
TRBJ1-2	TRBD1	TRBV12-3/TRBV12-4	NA	CASSLQGGNGYTF	TGTGCCAGCAGCTTACAGGGGGGCAATGGCTACACCTTC
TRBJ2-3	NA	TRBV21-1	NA	CASSKACGAAGVGTDTQYF	TGTGCCAGCAGCAAAGCGTGCGGGGCTGCGGGAGTAGGAACAGATACGCAGTATTTT
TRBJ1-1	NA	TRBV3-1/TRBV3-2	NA	CASSQDRGAEAFF	TGTGCCAGCAGCCAAGACAGGGGAGCTGAAGCTTTCTTT
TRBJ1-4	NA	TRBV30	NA	CAWSTSGGWNEKLFF	TGTGCCTGGAGTACCTCGGGGGGCTGGAATGAAAAACTGTTTTTT
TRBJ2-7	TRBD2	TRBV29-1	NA	CSVATLAGYEQYF	TGCAGCGTAGCGACACTAGCGGGGTACGAGCAGTACTTC
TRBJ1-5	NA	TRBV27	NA	CASSLLYGDQPQHF	TGTGCCAGCAGTTTGTTGTACGGAGATCAGCCCCAGCATTTT
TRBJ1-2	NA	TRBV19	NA	CASSIRQVANYGYTF	TGTGCCAGTAGTATACGACAGGTAGCTAACTATGGCTACACCTTC
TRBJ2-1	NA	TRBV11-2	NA	CASSHETSIKGYEQFF	TGTGCCAGCAGCCACGAAACTAGCATTAAGGGGTATGAGCAGTTCTTC
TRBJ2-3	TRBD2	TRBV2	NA	CASSEGLAGGDTQYF	TGTGCCAGCAGTGAGGGACTAGCGGGAGGAGATACGCAGTATTTT
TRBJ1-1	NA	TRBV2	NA	CASSEGGFFVDSVNTEAFF	TGTGCCAGCAGTGAAGGTGGTTTCTTTGTGGACAGCGTGAACACTGAAGCTTTCTTT
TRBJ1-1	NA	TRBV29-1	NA	CSTRSKTGHTEAFF	TGCAGCACCCGCTCCAAAACAGGGCACACTGAAGCTTTCTTT
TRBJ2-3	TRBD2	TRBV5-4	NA	CASSFSAGGIHTQYF	TGTGCCAGCAGCTTCTCAGCGGGAGGGATACATACGCAGTATTTT
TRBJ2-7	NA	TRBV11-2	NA	CASSLGGSPYF	TGTGCCAGCAGCTTAGGAGGGTCGCCGTACTTC
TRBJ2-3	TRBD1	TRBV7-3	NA	CASSPIPGQGAVTQYF	TGTGCCAGCAGCCCAATACCGGGACAGGGGGCTGTTACGCAGTATTTT
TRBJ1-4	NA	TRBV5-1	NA	CASSLTPDGTGYEKLFF	TGCGCCAGCAGCTTGACACCGGACGGAACAGGTTATGAAAAACTGTTTTTT
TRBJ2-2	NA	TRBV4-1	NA	CASSQVFLSSGELFF	TGCGCCAGCAGCCAAGTTTTTCTTTCGAGCGGGGAGCTGTTTTTT
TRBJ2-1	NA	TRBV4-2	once	CASSPQRTTYNEQFF	TGTGCCAGCAGCCCTCAGCGAACCACCTACAATGAGCAGTTCTTC
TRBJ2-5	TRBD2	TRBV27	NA	CASSLKASGRVGTQYF	TGTGCCAGCAGTTTAAAGGCTAGCGGGAGGGTGGGGACCCAGTACTTC
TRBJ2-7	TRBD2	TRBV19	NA	CASTPAGAVPYEQYF	TGTGCCAGTACCCCCGCGGGAGCGGTCCCCTACGAGCAGTACTTC
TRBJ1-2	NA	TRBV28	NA	CASSFPGKGYTF	TGTGCCAGCAGTTTCCCCGGGAAGGGCTACACCTTC
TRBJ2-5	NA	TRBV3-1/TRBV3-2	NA	CASSTDSAGGTQYF	TGTGCCAGCAGCACAGACTCGGCTGGAGGGACCCAGTACTTC
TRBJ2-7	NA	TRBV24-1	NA	CATSDFAGNEQYF	TGTGCCACCAGTGATTTCGCAGGGAACGAGCAGTACTTC
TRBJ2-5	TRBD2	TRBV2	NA	CASRGRAGTQYF	TGTGCCAGCCGCGGGAGGGCGGGGACCCAGTACTTC
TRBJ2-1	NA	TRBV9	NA	CASSSRTIEQFF	TGTGCCAGCAGCTCCCGGACTATCGAGCAGTTCTTC
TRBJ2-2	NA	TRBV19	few	CASSRHTANTGELFF	TGTGCCAGTAGTAGGCACACCGCGAACACCGGGGAGCTGTTTTTT
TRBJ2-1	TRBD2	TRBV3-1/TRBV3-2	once	CASSQLSLLAGGINEQFF	TGTGCCAGCAGCCAGCTGAGCTTACTAGCGGGAGGTATCAATGAGCAGTTCTTC
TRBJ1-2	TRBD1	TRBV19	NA	CASSTQGAFGYGYTF	TGTGCCAGTAGTACTCAGGGGGCGTTCGGCTATGGCTACACCTTC
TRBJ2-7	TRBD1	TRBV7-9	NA	CASSLGQGASEQYF	TGTGCCAGCAGCCTAGGACAGGGGGCATCCGAGCAGTACTTC
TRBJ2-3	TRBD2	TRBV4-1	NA	CASSQEMFYPSGSVTDTQYF	TGCGCCAGCAGCCAAGAAATGTTCTATCCTAGCGGGAGTGTTACAGATACGCAGTATTTT
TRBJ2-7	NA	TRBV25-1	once	CASSKSRLNEQYF	TGTGCCAGCAGTAAAAGCAGGCTTAACGAGCAGTACTTC
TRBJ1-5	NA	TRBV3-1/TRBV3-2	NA	CASSQGPQQAQHF	TGTGCCAGCAGCCAAGGACCACAGCAGGCCCAGCATTTT
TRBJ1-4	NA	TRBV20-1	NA	CSASGLQDRNEKLFF	TGCAGTGCTAGTGGTTTACAGGATCGAAATGAAAAACTGTTTTTT
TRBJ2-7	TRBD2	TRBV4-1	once	CASSLGLAGADEQYF	TGCGCCAGCAGTCTGGGACTAGCGGGAGCGGACGAGCAGTACTTC
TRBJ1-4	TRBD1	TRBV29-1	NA	CSAAQSTGQKEKLFF	TGCAGCGCTGCCCAGTCGACAGGGCAAAAAGAAAAACTGTTTTTT
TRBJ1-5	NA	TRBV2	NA	CASLWDSGSNQPQHF	TGTGCCAGCCTTTGGGACTCGGGTAGCAATCAGCCCCAGCATTTT
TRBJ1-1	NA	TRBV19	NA	CASSMGSTNTEAFF	TGTGCCAGTAGTATGGGCAGTACTAACACTGAAGCTTTCTTT
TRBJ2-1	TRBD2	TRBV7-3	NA	CASSRLAGVVNEQFF	TGTGCCAGCAGTCGACTAGCGGGAGTTGTAAATGAGCAGTTCTTC
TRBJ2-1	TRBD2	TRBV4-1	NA	CASSDNVLAGMDNEQFF	TGCGCCAGCAGCGATAATGTACTAGCGGGAATGGACAATGAGCAGTTCTTC
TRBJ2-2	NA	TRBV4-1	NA	CASSGLNTGELFF	TGCGCCAGCAGCGGACTTAACACCGGGGAGCTGTTTTTT
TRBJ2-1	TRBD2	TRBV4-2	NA	CASSRLRLAEYNEQFF	TGTGCCAGCAGCCGGCTGCGGCTAGCGGAATACAATGAGCAGTTCTTC
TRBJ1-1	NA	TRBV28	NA	CASSGGGVGMNTEAFF	TGTGCCAGCAGTGGGGGGGGAGTAGGTATGAACACTGAAGCTTTCTTT
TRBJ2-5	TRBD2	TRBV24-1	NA	CATSVKTSGYQETQYF	TGTGCCACCAGTGTTAAGACTAGCGGGTACCAAGAGACCCAGTACTTC
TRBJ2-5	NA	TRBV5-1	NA	CASSPELNQETQYF	TGCGCCAGCAGCCCGGAGCTGAACCAAGAGACCCAGTACTTC
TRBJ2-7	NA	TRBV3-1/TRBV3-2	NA	CASSRASVYEQYF	TGTGCCAGCAGCCGGGCATCGGTCTACGAGCAGTACTTC
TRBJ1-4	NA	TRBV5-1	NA	CASSLPGKFNEKLFF	TGCGCCAGCAGCTTGCCGGGGAAATTTAATGAAAAACTGTTTTTT
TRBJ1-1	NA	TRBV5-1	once	CASSLTGTNTEAFF	TGCGCCAGCAGCTTAACAGGGACGAACACTGAAGCTTTCTTT
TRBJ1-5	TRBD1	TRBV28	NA	CASSPIQGDSNQPQHF	TGTGCCAGCAGTCCTATTCAGGGGGATAGCAATCAGCCCCAGCATTTT
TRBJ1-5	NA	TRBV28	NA	CASSPNQGDGNQPQHF	TGTGCCAGCAGCCCCAACCAGGGTGATGGTAATCAGCCCCAGCATTTT